Described below is a single TCR beta chain sequence and its context. What it binds is unknown. Tregs were sorted as CD4+CD25+CD127-/low cells. The CDR3 is 14 amino acids. Germline V CDR1 and CDR2: SGHRS, YFSETQ. Trimming took 3 bases from V and 2 from J, leaving 12 bases between them. General study results and limits: Tumor memory CD4+ T cell TCR gene usage clustered with blood and lymph node memory CD4+ cells and lymph node naive CD4+ cells.

Constant-region reverse primers amplified full-length variable regions, followed by semi-nested Nested Universal Primer A PCR. Using its own MiXCR run on the 5' RACE reads, TCRdb lists one record per CDR3 protein. The data hold more than 8,500 distinct CDR3 sequences, with around 25% observed a single time. V and J are TRBV5-1 and TRBJ2-7; D might be TRBD1 (6 bases). Source material: Tregs sorted from blood. The source is a female donor with breast cancer. The CDR3 region has the DNA TGCGCCAGCAGCTCGGGTACAGGGACCTACGAGCAGTACTTC. It translates to CASSSGTGTYEQYF.